Shown below are 24 T cell receptor beta chains from a single sample sequenced in a study of blood T cell repertoires in COVID-19. Clones were sequenced by immunoSEQ multiplex PCR, and TCRdb holds only the in-frame ones, with some missing. The data contain roughly 100,000 clones, 75% to 90% of them seen just once; the ten biggest clones take up over 12%. Material: peripheral blood. Receptors were obtained from a man between 45 and 60 years old with acute or convalescent COVID-19.

This clone was seen just once. The V gene is TRBV7-9, the J gene TRBJ2-5, with D hard to call. The germline gives CDR1 SEHNR, CDR2 FQNEAQ (reference sequence). Trimming removed 5 bases from V and 2 bases from J, with 3 bases in between. This CDR3 is built from 11 residues. The CDR3 DNA reads TGTGCCAGCAGCATACAAGAGACCCAGTACTTC. Protein: CASSIQETQYF.

The chain has TRBV13 and TRBJ2-3; the match to TRBD2 covers 11 bases. V trimming: 5 bases; J trimming: 8 bases; junction bases outside the gene matches: 6. The germline V gene encodes CDR1 PRHDT and CDR2 FYEKMQ (reference sequence). This CDR3 comprises 14 residues. As DNA, the CDR3 is TGTGCCAGCAGCCGTACTAGCGGGAGTTTTACGCAGTATTTT. Amino acid sequence: CASSRTSGSFTQYF.

The V and J genes are TRBV6-1 and TRBJ1-2, with D possibly being TRBD1 (6 bases). Germline V lookup: CDR1 MNHNS, CDR2 SASEGT. The CDR3 runs to 13 residues. V lost 3 bases to trimming and J lost 4 bases, with 9 bases between them. This CDR3 reads CASSDRGGYGYTF. The CDR3 nucleotides read TGTGCCAGCAGTGACCGAGGGGGCTATGGCTACACCTTC.

This rearrangement joins TRBV6-6 to TRBJ2-7, with 9 nucleotides matching TRBD1. J lost 4 bases, V lost 2 bases, and 0 bases had no gene match. The CDR3 is 13 residues long. CDR1 and CDR2 (germline): MNHNY, SVGAGI (reference sequence). CDR3 residues: CASSYGTGYEQYF. The CDR3 region has the DNA TGTGCCAGCAGTTACGGGACAGGGTACGAGCAGTACTTC.

The J gene is TRBJ2-3, the V gene TRBV28; tentative D call: TRBD1 (5 bases). CDR3 size: 16 residues. V shed 2 bases and J shed 3 bases, with 15 bases lying between them. Germline V gives CDR1 MDHEN, CDR2 SYDVKM. As DNA, the CDR3 is TGTGCCAGCAGTTTACTGGCAGGGTACAGGACAGATACGCAGTATTTT. Translation gives CASSLLAGYRTDTQYF.

The V gene is TRBV6-1, the J gene TRBJ2-5, with 7 bases matching TRBD2. The length of the CDR3 is 19 residues. Per the germline V gene, CDR1 is MNHNS and CDR2 is SASEGT. The trim removed 4 bases at V and 5 bases at J, leaving 22 bases unmatched. CDR3 sequence (DNA): TGTGCCAGCAGTGGGGGAAGTCTAGCGGTTCCCCAAGCCCCCGAGACCCAGTACTTC. Its translation: CASSGGSLAVPQAPETQYF.

CDR3 sequence reads: CASSRDRVGLAAYEQYF. CDR3 coding DNA: TGTGCCAGCAGCCGGGACAGGGTTGGACTAGCGGCCTACGAGCAGTACTTC. The chain has TRBV3-1 (or the pseudogene TRBV3-2) and TRBJ2-7, with a possible D match to TRBD2 (10 bases). The V and J ends lost 4 bases and 2 bases respectively, with 21 bases between them. CDR3 length: 17 residues. Germline values: CDR1 LGHDT, CDR2 YNNKEL (reference sequence).

This sequence joins TRBV6-5 and TRBJ1-3, with 8 bases that match TRBD1. The CDR3 is 16 residues long. Germline V gives CDR1 MNHEY, CDR2 SVGAGI. V was clipped by 8 bases and J by 0 bases; unmatched bases: 9. This chain's CDR3 is CASRSSTGGSGNTIYF. The DNA for the CDR3 is TGTGCCAGCCGTTCATCTACAGGGGGCTCTGGAAACACCATATATTTT.

The chain carries TRBV15 and TRBJ2-3, with 9 bases aligning to TRBD2. Per the germline V gene, CDR1 is LNHNV and CDR2 is YYDKDF (reference sequence). Germline trimming cut 3 bases from V and 0 bases from J; bases unmatched to any gene: 7. This CDR3 is built from 17 residues. Written as DNA, the CDR3 is TGTGCCACCAGCAGGCATGAGACTAGCGGTAGCACAGATACGCAGTATTTT. As protein: CATSRHETSGSTDTQYF.

CDR3 nucleotide sequence: TGTGCCAGCACCCCTCCGAGGGGGTTGGGCACGCAGTATTTT. Protein sequence: CASTPPRGLGTQYF. The chain recombines TRBV28 with TRBJ2-3; D is perhaps TRBD1 (6 bases). The germline V and J ends were trimmed by 7 bases and 9 bases, with 20 bases remaining between them. CDR3 length: 14 residues. Germline V gives CDR1 MDHEN, CDR2 SYDVKM.

V and J are TRBV4-2 and TRBJ2-2, with 9 bases identical to TRBD2. The CDR3 runs to 15 residues. The V gene's germline CDR1 is LGHNA and CDR2 YNFKEQ. V shed 4 bases and J 6 bases; nucleotides not matched to a gene: 6. The CDR3 is CASSLSGSDAGELFF. The CDR3 DNA sequence: TGTGCCAGCAGCCTTAGCGGGAGTGACGCCGGGGAGCTGTTTTTT.

The chain uses TRBV10-1 and TRBJ2-7, with 7 bases that match TRBD1. The CDR3 consists of 12 residues. In germline, CDR1 is WNHNN, CDR2 SYGVQD (reference sequence). The CDR3 DNA reads as TGCGCAAGACTTCGACAGGGCTACGAGCAGTACTTC. Amino acid sequence: CARLRQGYEQYF.

This clone was seen more than once but under ten times. The genes are TRBV28 and TRBJ2-5; a weak D match, TRBD2 (5 bases). Germline V lookup: CDR1 MDHEN, CDR2 SYDVKM. The CDR3 consists of 14 residues. The V end lost 5 bases, the J end lost 5 bases, and 15 bases lay between the germline ends. The CDR3 protein is CASSLATGSETQYF. The CDR3 bases are TGTGCCAGCAGTCTCGCGACGGGGAGTGAGACCCAGTACTTC.

The chain carries TRBV4-1 and TRBJ2-5; 11 nucleotides match TRBD2. Germline trimming cut 1 base from V and 2 bases from J; bases unmatched to any gene: 6. Germline CDR1 reads MGHRA; CDR2 reads YSYEKL. The CDR3 length is 17 residues. The DNA of the CDR3 is TGCGCCAGCAGCCAAGGGACTAGCGGGTCCCTTCAAGAGACCCAGTACTTC. Translated: CASSQGTSGSLQETQYF.

The V call is TRBV30, the J call TRBJ1-2; D not resolved. The CDR3 has 14 amino acids. Trimming left V 5 bases short and J 7 bases short, with 20 bases between. CDR1 and CDR2 from the germline V gene are GTSNPN and SVGIG (reference sequence). CDR3 amino acids: CAWAHTVPSGGYTF. The CDR3 DNA is TGTGCCTGGGCCCATACGGTGCCGTCAGGTGGCTACACCTTC.

The chain combines TRBV30 with TRBJ1-6, with no clear D. V lost 4 bases, J lost 11 bases, and 9 bases lay in between. The germline CDR1 and CDR2 sequences are GTSNPN and SVGIG (reference sequence). The CDR3 has 11 residues. CDR3 loop: CAWTSQAPLHF. CDR3 DNA sequence: TGTGCCTGGACTTCGCAGGCACCCCTCCACTTT.

Only one count was recorded for this clone. The chain combines TRBV9 with TRBJ2-5; TRBD2 aligns across 13 bases. CDR3 size: 16 residues. J was trimmed by 1 base and V by 3 bases; bases with no gene match: 3. Germline V lookup: CDR1 SGDLS, CDR2 YYNGEE. The CDR3 coding sequence is TGTGCCAGCAGCGGGACTAGCGGGGGCCTCCAAGAGACCCAGTACTTC. The encoded protein is CASSGTSGGLQETQYF.

The rearrangement links TRBV27 to TRBJ2-7; 13 positions agree with TRBD2. Germline V gene sequence: CDR1 MNHEY, CDR2 SMNVEV (reference sequence). After removal of 2 bases from V and 6 bases from J, the junction contained 10 bases not matched to a gene. The CDR3 totals 17 residues. The CDR3 is CASSLLGLAGELGEQYF. The DNA for the CDR3 is TGTGCCAGCAGTTTACTCGGACTAGCGGGAGAGTTGGGCGAGCAGTACTTC.

The chain links TRBV4-1 to TRBJ1-6; 11 bases line up with TRBD1. The CDR3 contains 18 residues. CDR1 and CDR2 (germline): MGHRA, YSYEKL. Unmatched junction bases numbered 12, after V lost 1 base and J lost 10 bases. The CDR3 DNA follows: TGCGCCAGCAGCCAAGTTGCCACCGGGACAGGGGGACACTCACCCCTCCACTTT. It codes for CASSQVATGTGGHSPLHF.

This clone occurred once. The chain is built from TRBV2 and TRBJ1-1, with 9 bases fitting TRBD1. The V segment lost 9 bases and the J segment 6 bases; nucleotides outside the gene matches: 5. Germline lookup yields CDR1 SNHLY and CDR2 FYNNEI. The CDR3 loop spans 12 amino acids. The CDR3 is CASNRGHAEAFF. The DNA of the CDR3 is TGTGCCAGTAACAGGGGGCACGCTGAAGCTTTCTTT.

The chain uses TRBV9 and TRBJ2-3; D uncertain. Germline V CDR1 and CDR2: SGDLS, YYNGEE. This CDR3 is 14 amino acids long. The V end lost 0 bases, the J end lost 2 bases, and 7 bases lay between the germline ends. The CDR3 sequence is CASSVVANTDTQYF. As DNA, the CDR3 is TGTGCCAGCAGCGTAGTTGCTAACACAGATACGCAGTATTTT.

This CDR3 reads CASSRRTGENTEAFF. The CDR3 bases are TGTGCCAGCTCCCGAAGGACAGGGGAGAACACTGAAGCTTTCTTT. The chain is built from TRBV18 and TRBJ1-1; 9 bases are a match to TRBD1. The length of the CDR3 is 15 residues. CDR1 is KGHSH and CDR2 is LQKENI in the germline V gene. V was pared by 6 bases and J by 1 base, with 6 bases of the junction left unmatched.

J is TRBJ2-5 and V is TRBV27; D might be TRBD2 (5 bases). The V gene lost 5 bases and the J gene lost 5 bases, with 18 bases spanning the gap. The CDR3 covers 15 residues. Germline V gene sequence: CDR1 MNHEY, CDR2 SMNVEV (reference sequence). Written as DNA, the CDR3 is TGTGCCAGCAGTCATCTTGGGCTAGCCGGGGAGACCCAGTACTTC. Its protein product is CASSHLGLAGETQYF.

This chain uses TRBV2 with TRBJ2-7, with D hard to call. Germline assignment: CDR1 SNHLY and CDR2 FYNNEI. V shed 6 bases and J shed 5 bases, with 11 bases lying between them. This CDR3 has 12 amino acids. CDR3 region: CASRWQAHEQYF. In DNA, the CDR3 is TGTGCCAGCAGATGGCAGGCCCACGAGCAGTACTTC.